The 21 T cell receptor beta chains presented below share a single source sample, sequenced in a study of response to subunit inactivated influenza vaccine (dated by TCRdb to the late 2010s). The library was produced with RT-PCR. For sequencing, an Illumina HiSeq 2500 was employed. TCRdb reran the public reads through fastp at Q25 and MiXCR, keeping productive beta chains. Rows are unified per CDR3 protein, each entry keeping the most common DNA and genes. Recorded for this sample are around 470,000 distinct CDR3 sequences; more than 7% of them occurred a single time. 10% to 15% of the sample belongs to the ten largest clones. The input for sequencing was PBMCs from blood, taken around 25 months after vaccination. Receptors originate from a man between 50 and 75 years old who received an inactivated influenza vaccine. Donor details come from another sample of the same person, matched by shared clones.

V is TRBV12-3 or TRBV12-4 and J is TRBJ2-1; no firm D call. The length of the CDR3 is 17 residues. Between the trimmed V and J ends, which lost 6 bases and 0 bases, there was a span of 18 bases. CDR3 nucleotide sequence: TGTGCCAGCAGCCATCGTGGTCGGGTGATCTCCTACAATGAGCAGTTCTTC. This sequence encodes CASSHRGRVISYNEQFF.

DNA of the CDR3: TGTGCCAGCAGCTTTTTAGCGGGAACGGAGACCCAGTACTTC. This codes for CASSFLAGTETQYF. This chain connects TRBV7-2 to TRBJ2-5, with 8 bases that match TRBD2. Germline CDR1 reads SGHTA; CDR2 reads FQGNSA. This CDR3 has 14 residues. V lost 3 bases, J lost 5 bases, and 5 bases stayed unmatched. The full variable domain, with the rest looked up from reference TRBV7-2 and TRBJ2-5, is GAGVSQSPSNKVTEKGKDVELRCDPISGHTALYWYRQSLGQGLEFLIYFQGNSAPDKSGLPSDRFSAERTGGSVSTLTIQRTQQEDSAVYLCASSFLAGTETQYFGPGTRLLVL.

The chain employs TRBV27 and TRBJ1-1; tentative D call: TRBD1 (5 bases). The CDR3 is 15 amino acids. V gave up 8 bases and J gave up 1 base, with 17 bases separating them. CDR1 is MNHEY, CDR2 SMNVEV, per germline (reference sequence). This chain's CDR3 is CASRRGMYSNTEAFF. Written as DNA, the CDR3 is TGTGCCAGCCGCCGGGGGATGTACTCGAACACTGAAGCTTTCTTT.

The sample holds many counts of this clonotype. The genes are TRBV10-3 and TRBJ2-3; D not resolved. CDR3 length: 16 amino acids. CDR1 ENHRY and CDR2 SYGVKD come from the germline V gene. Trimming removed 0 bases from V and 0 bases from J, with 10 bases in between. The CDR3 is CAISESKAESTDTQYF. The CDR3 nucleotides are TGTGCCATCAGTGAGTCGAAGGCCGAGAGCACAGATACGCAGTATTTT.

The chain recombines TRBV20-1 with TRBJ2-3; D possibly matches TRBD1 or TRBD2 (5 bases each). CDR1 is DFQATT, CDR2 SNEGSKA, per germline (reference sequence). V was shortened by 5 bases and J by 3 bases, with 27 bases between the two germline ends. CDR3 length: 18 amino acids. The CDR3 DNA is TGCAGTGCTGTAAGAGTTTGGTTTGAGGGAGAGGGGACAGATACGCAGTATTTT. This codes for CSAVRVWFEGEGTDTQYF.

As to this clonotype: A junction boundary mismatches the germline segment, possibly from a read error. The chain carries TRBV7-3 and TRBJ2-1; 9 bases are shared with TRBD1. This CDR3 contains 15 residues. Per germline, CDR1 SGHTA and CDR2 FQGTGA. The CDR3 DNA follows: TGTGCCAGCAGCCTAACAGGGGGCTTGTACAATGAGCAGTTCTTC. It is translated as CASSLTGGLYNEQFF.

This clonotype was found a few times. This chain connects TRBV29-1 to TRBJ1-1; D remains unclear. The CDR3 is made up of 13 amino acids. The germline V and J ends were trimmed by 7 bases and 0 bases, with 12 bases remaining between them. Per germline, CDR1 SQVTM and CDR2 ANQGSEA. In DNA form, the CDR3 reads TGCAGCGGCAAGGGCATAGTGAACACTGAAGCTTTCTTT. Translated: CSGKGIVNTEAFF.

A few counts support this clonotype. This chain connects TRBV4-3 to TRBJ2-7; D gene uncertain. Looked up from germline, CDR1 is LGHNA and CDR2 is YSLEER. This CDR3 is built from 14 residues. V was clipped by 0 bases and J by 6 bases, with 12 bases between them. The CDR3 bases are TGCGCCAGCAGCCAAGATTGGTTAGGGCGCGAGCAGTACTTC. It translates to CASSQDWLGREQYF.

This chain joins TRBV6-2 or TRBV6-3 and TRBJ2-3, with D perhaps matching TRBD2 (5 bases). The CDR3 length is 14 residues. Germline V gene sequence: CDR1 MNHEY, CDR2 SVGEGT. V lost 5 bases, J lost 4 bases, and 13 bases lay in between. CDR3 sequence: CASSGRLEADTQYF. The CDR3 nucleotides are TGTGCCAGCAGTGGCCGACTGGAGGCAGATACGCAGTATTTT.

This clonotype showed up many times. The chain combines TRBV9 with TRBJ2-5; D not resolved. CDR1 is SGDLS and CDR2 is YYNGEE in the germline V gene. The CDR3 consists of 14 residues. Trimming stripped 0 bases from V and 2 bases from J, with 8 bases between. The CDR3 protein is CASSVAGNQETQYF. The CDR3 region has the DNA TGTGCCAGCAGCGTAGCTGGCAATCAAGAGACCCAGTACTTC.

This clonotype was observed at least ten times. The V gene is TRBV29-1, the J gene TRBJ2-3; 8 nucleotides line up with TRBD2. The length of the CDR3 is 16 residues. CDR1 and CDR2 from the germline V gene are SQVTM and ANQGSEA. CDR3 residues: CSATSRGGGATDTQYF. CDR3 coding DNA: TGCAGTGCCACTTCACGGGGGGGCGGGGCCACAGATACGCAGTATTTT.

This clonotype was found many times. The chain is built from TRBV9 and TRBJ1-3; 9 bases are shared with TRBD1. Germline V gene data show CDR1 as SGDLS and CDR2 as YYNGEE. V lost 3 bases to trimming and J lost 4 bases; unmatched junction nucleotides: 5. The CDR3 has 15 amino acids. The CDR3 DNA follows: TGTGCCAGCAGCGCACAGGGGGCGAGAGGAAACACCATATATTTT. As protein: CASSAQGARGNTIYF.

The chain uses TRBV7-2 and TRBJ1-2, with D possibly matching TRBD1 (6 bases). CDR1 is SGHTA, CDR2 FQGNSA, per germline. The CDR3 has 13 amino acids. V dropped 7 bases and J dropped 4 bases, with 13 bases sitting between them. CDR3 in amino acids: CASKGTGRYGYTF. CDR3 coding DNA: TGTGCCAGCAAAGGAACAGGGCGCTATGGCTACACCTTC.

This clonotype appeared a few times. J is TRBJ2-2 and V is TRBV12-3 or TRBV12-4; D is possibly TRBD1 (5 bases). V shed 2 bases and J shed 3 bases, with 13 bases lying between them. CDR3 length: 16 amino acids. The CDR3 region has the DNA TGTGCCAGCAGTTTACAGGGTGTCTTGGACACCGGGGAGCTGTTTTTT. This codes for CASSLQGVLDTGELFF.

The gene calls are TRBV5-1 and TRBJ2-2; a weak D match, TRBD1 (6 bases). The germline V gene has CDR1 SGHRS and CDR2 YFSETQ. This CDR3 comprises 17 residues. Trimming shortened V by 5 bases and J by 4 bases, and 21 bases separated the two germline ends. CDR3 bases: TGCGCCAGCAGAGCGCCAGCGGTGGGGGCCCGCACCGGGGAGCTGTTTTTT. Protein sequence: CASRAPAVGARTGELFF.

This clonotype was observed a few times. This sequence joins TRBV6-1 and TRBJ2-1; D uncertain. Trimming cost V 6 bases and J 7 bases, with 19 bases left between them. The CDR3 contains 15 residues. The germline CDR1 and CDR2 sequences are MNHNS and SASEGT. CDR3 sequence reads: CASSPPARRKNEQFF. The CDR3 DNA reads TGTGCCAGCAGCCCCCCAGCCCGTAGGAAGAATGAGCAGTTCTTC.

This rearrangement joins TRBV20-1 to TRBJ2-5, with TRBD2 matching 8 bases. This CDR3 spans 14 amino acids. CDR1 DFQATT and CDR2 SNEGSKA come from the germline V gene (reference sequence). J lost 9 bases, V lost 5 bases, and 14 bases had no gene match. This CDR3 is CSAQQAGAPWAQYF. Here the CDR3 DNA reads TGCAGTGCTCAACAAGCGGGGGCCCCCTGGGCCCAGTACTTC.

V usage is TRBV7-7 and J usage is TRBJ2-7, with TRBD1 matching 8 bases. Unmatched junction bases numbered 2, after V lost 1 base and J lost 0 bases. CDR1 and CDR2 from the germline V gene are SSHAT and FNYEAQ (reference sequence). This CDR3 has 15 amino acids. CDR3 in DNA: TGTGCCAGCAGCTTAGGACAGGGGCCCTCCTACGAGCAGTACTTC. Its protein is CASSLGQGPSYEQYF.

The chain combines TRBV29-1 with TRBJ2-5; TRBD2 matches at 7 bases. The trim removed 6 bases at V and 0 bases at J, leaving 7 bases unmatched. This CDR3 region has 14 residues. Germline V gene data show CDR1 as SQVTM and CDR2 as ANQGSEA. The CDR3 nucleotides read TGCAGCGTCCTCCGAACTAGCGACCAAGAGACCCAGTACTTC. Translation: CSVLRTSDQETQYF.

In its sample, this clonotype was seen many times. The chain joins TRBV5-1 to TRBJ2-3; 9 bases line up with TRBD1. The CDR3 length is 15 residues. CDR1 and CDR2 from the germline V gene are SGHRS and YFSETQ. V shed 1 base, J shed 3 bases, and the junction held 3 bases outside the gene matches. The CDR3 nucleotides are TGCGCCAGCAGCTTGAGGACAGGGGTTACAGATACGCAGTATTTT. This translates into CASSLRTGVTDTQYF.

This clonotype was seen repeatedly, ten times or more. The chain is built from TRBV5-5 and TRBJ2-1; 8 positions match TRBD2. With 2 bases clipped from V and 6 bases from J, the junction kept 7 bases outside the gene matches. This CDR3 has 15 residues. Germline CDR1 and CDR2: SGHKS and YYEKEE (reference sequence). The CDR3, as DNA: TGTGCCAGCAGCTTTGGAGCGGGAGTTCGCAATGAGCAGTTCTTC. Translating gives CASSFGAGVRNEQFF.